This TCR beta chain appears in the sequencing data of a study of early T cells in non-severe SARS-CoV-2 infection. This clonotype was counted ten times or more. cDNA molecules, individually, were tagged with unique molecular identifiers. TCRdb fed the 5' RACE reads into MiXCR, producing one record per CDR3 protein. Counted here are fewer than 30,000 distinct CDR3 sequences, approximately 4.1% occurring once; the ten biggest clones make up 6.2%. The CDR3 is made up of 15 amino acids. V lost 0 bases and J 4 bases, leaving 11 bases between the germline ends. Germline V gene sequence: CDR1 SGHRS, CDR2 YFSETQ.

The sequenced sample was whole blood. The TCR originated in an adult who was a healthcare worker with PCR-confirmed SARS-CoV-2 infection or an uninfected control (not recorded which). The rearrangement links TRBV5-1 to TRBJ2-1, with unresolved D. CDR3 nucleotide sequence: TGCGCCAGCAGCTTGGCTCCTCAGCAGTACAATGAGCAGTTCTTC. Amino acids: CASSLAPQQYNEQFF.